This T cell receptor (beta chain) was captured in a study of technical replicates of blood from several donors. The table came from immunoSEQ multiplex PCR; TCRdb's copy has only in-frame clones and leaves some out. The sample shows under 15,000 clones, 80% to 95% of them seen only once. Germline V gives CDR1 LNHDA, CDR2 SQIVND (reference sequence). V lost 11 bases to trimming and J lost 0 bases; unmatched junction nucleotides: 7. CDR3 size: 14 residues. V is TRBV19 and J is TRBJ2-1; 7 nucleotides match TRBD1. Sequencing was done on a sample of PBMCs. The sequence was obtained from a human donor in good health. The CDR3 DNA follows: TGTGCCGGCACGGGACAGAGCTCCTACAATGAGCAGTTCTTC. Translating gives CAGTGQSSYNEQFF.